Below, 12 T cell receptor beta chains from the same sample are listed, as sequenced in a study of blood T cell repertoires in COVID-19. Some clones are missing from TCRdb's copy, which holds only in-frame ones; the method was immunoSEQ multiplex PCR. Here the sample spans 200,000 to 250,000 clones, about 81% being singletons. Sequenced sample: peripheral blood. These receptors originate from a woman of 80 years or more with COVID-19, enrolled during active disease.

A remark on this clone: One end of the junction does not line up with germline, which may come from a read error. This chain uses TRBV5-1 with TRBJ2-1; 8 positions match TRBD2. CDR3 length: 11 residues. Germline CDR1 reads SGHRS; CDR2 reads YFSETQ. CDR3: CASSLTGTRVF. CDR3 coding DNA: TGCGCCAGCAGCTTGACCGGGACTAGAGTCTTC.

This clone was counted a single time. V and J are TRBV25-1 and TRBJ2-3; the match to TRBD2 covers 10 bases. Germline assignment: CDR1 MGHDK and CDR2 SYGVNS. The CDR3 is 14 amino acids. V lost 10 bases, J lost 2 bases, and 6 bases stayed unmatched. Here the CDR3 reads CATQREGLTDTQYF. As DNA, the CDR3 is TGTGCCACCCAGCGGGAGGGCCTCACAGATACGCAGTATTTT.

The chain has TRBV5-1 and TRBJ2-5; 10 bases align to TRBD2. V shed 0 bases and J 7 bases; nucleotides not matched to a gene: 9. The germline V gene encodes CDR1 SGHRS and CDR2 YFSETQ. The CDR3 is 16 residues long. The DNA for the CDR3 is TGCGCCAGCAGCTTGGAGGCTAGCGGGAGTACTGGGACCCAGTACTTC. Translating it yields CASSLEASGSTGTQYF.

This sequence joins TRBV28 and TRBJ1-2; perhaps TRBD1 as D (5 bases). Per germline, CDR1 MDHEN and CDR2 SYDVKM. The CDR3 is 15 residues long. With 6 bases removed from V and 6 bases from J, the gap between germline ends came to 20 bases. In DNA, the CDR3 is TGTGCCAGCAGATACCCGGGACTATCCCGGAATGGCTACACCTTC. Translating gives CASRYPGLSRNGYTF.

In this sample, this clone turned up once. The gene calls are TRBV4-1 and TRBJ2-3; 7 bases are a match to TRBD2. CDR1 and CDR2 from the germline V gene are MGHRA and YSYEKL. This CDR3 is built from 14 residues. The V and J ends lost 5 bases and 10 bases, in that order; junction bases with no gene match: 12. CDR3 sequence (DNA): TGCGCCAGCAGCTCCCGAGGACTAGAAAGTGCGCAGTATTTT. Its protein product is CASSSRGLESAQYF.

The J gene is TRBJ1-1, the V gene TRBV3-1 (or the pseudogene TRBV3-2); possibly TRBD1 for D (6 bases). Per the germline V gene, CDR1 is LGHDT and CDR2 is YNNKEL (reference sequence). V lost 5 bases and J 8 bases, leaving 21 bases between the germline ends. The CDR3 extends over 15 amino acids. As DNA, the CDR3 is TGTGCCAGCAGCGCCTCAGGCGACAGGAGGAAGGAAGCTTTCTTT. This translates into CASSASGDRRKEAFF.

The V gene is TRBV4-2, the J gene TRBJ1-1; D remains unclear. Germline CDR1 LGHNA, CDR2 YNFKEQ. Trimming removed 6 bases at V and 7 bases at J, with 21 bases between. There are 15 residues in the CDR3. The CDR3 DNA is TGTGCCAGCAGACCCAGGATTGGGTTGACCAGTGAAGCTTTCTTT. The encoded protein is CASRPRIGLTSEAFF.

The rearrangement joins TRBV7-2 to TRBJ1-5; 8 bases are shared with TRBD1. The length of the CDR3 is 14 residues. Looked up from germline, CDR1 is SGHTA and CDR2 is FQGNSA. V lost 3 bases and J lost 5; bases outside the gene matches: 3. CDR3: CASSFYRGDQPQHF. The DNA of the CDR3 is TGTGCCAGCAGCTTTTACAGGGGGGATCAGCCCCAGCATTTT.

This chain links TRBV5-6 with TRBJ2-1, with 8 bases aligning to TRBD1. The CDR3 totals 15 residues. Germline CDR1 is SGHDT and CDR2 is YYEEEE. V lost 3 bases and J lost 2; bases outside the gene matches: 4. The CDR3 DNA follows: TGTGCCAGCAGCTGGTGGGACAGGACCTACAATGAGCAGTTCTTC. Protein sequence: CASSWWDRTYNEQFF.

V is TRBV7-2 and J is TRBJ2-1, with TRBD2 matching 9 bases. V was clipped by 5 bases and J by 3 bases; unmatched bases: 5. Per germline, CDR1 SGHTA and CDR2 FQGNSA. This CDR3 spans 15 amino acids. The CDR3 DNA sequence: TGTGCCAGCAGCACGAGAGCGGGAGGCTACAATGAGCAGTTCTTC. Translation gives CASSTRAGGYNEQFF.

The V gene is TRBV4-2, the J gene TRBJ2-2; 9 positions match TRBD2. The CDR3 runs to 19 residues. Per the germline V gene, CDR1 is LGHNA and CDR2 is YNFKEQ. The V gene end was trimmed by 3 bases and the J gene end by 5 bases; junction bases not matched to a gene: 16. The CDR3 DNA reads TGTGCCAGCAGCCAGGGGTTAGCGGGGGACCCAATAACAACCGGGGAGCTGTTTTTT. Translation gives CASSQGLAGDPITTGELFF.

J is TRBJ2-7 and V is TRBV7-3; 9 positions agree with TRBD2. J gave up 7 bases and V 5 bases, and 9 bases lay outside the gene matches. The CDR3 is 14 amino acids. Looked up from germline, CDR1 is SGHTA and CDR2 is FQGTGA. The CDR3 bases are TGTGCCAGCAGCCAGCGCGGGAGGGTAGCGGAGCAGTACTTC. It translates to CASSQRGRVAEQYF.